The clone carrying this T cell receptor beta chain was recorded a few times. Its antigen remains unknown. The data are from a study of T-cell memory formation after mild COVID-19. The overall study: Clusters were largely donor specific. General study findings and limits: The CD4+ clones that contracted clustered mainly within CM and EM, and the CD8+ clones concentrated in EMRA.

cDNA libraries for TCR alpha and TCR beta, carrying sample barcodes and UMIs, came from 5'RACE with constant-segment primers. TCRdb passed the 5' RACE reads through MiXCR, listing each CDR3 protein once. This table holds tens of thousands of distinct CDR3 sequences, approximately 9% found once. The CDR3 runs 14 residues. Germline loops: CDR1 SGHRS, CDR2 YFSETQ. V lost 2 bases and J 8 bases, leaving 13 bases between the germline ends. The sample was PBMCs or a T cell subset sorted from them (not recorded which). The J gene is TRBJ1-4, the V gene TRBV5-1; TRBD1 is a possible D gene (6 bases). The source of this sequence is an adult woman who had mild COVID-19 (a few samples of this study predate the infection). Cell type and time point are not known. CDR3 amino acids: CASSLQGRGEKLFF. In DNA form, the CDR3 reads TGCGCCAGCAGCTTACAGGGAAGAGGGGAAAAACTGTTTTTT.